These T cell receptor beta chains were read from a single sample in a study of cytomegalovirus exposure and HLA in healthy donors. The assay was immunoSEQ multiplex PCR, and TCRdb's table has in-frame clones only and misses some. The sample shows about 120,000 clones, under 70% of them seen only once. What was sequenced was PBMCs. All receptors derive from a man aged 18 to 30 in good health and CMV-seropositive. Each CDR3 is given with its conserved first and last residue. Fields, in order: J gene, D gene, clone size, V gene, CDR3 DNA, CDR3 protein. A D gene is named only where the DNA matches it firmly. Size tells how often a clone was seen (once, few, many) or the class of an expanded clone, and some rows leave it out.

J gene: TRBJ2-3; D gene: TRBD2; clone size: .; V gene: TRBV7-2; CDR3 DNA: TGTGCCAGCAGCTTGGGACTAGCCGGGTATCATTGGTATTTT; CDR3 protein: CASSLGLAGYHWYF
J gene: TRBJ1-4; D gene: .; clone size: .; V gene: TRBV15; CDR3 DNA: TGTGCCACCAGTCCAAACAGGGATTTTAATGAAAAACTGTTTTTT; CDR3 protein: CATSPNRDFNEKLFF
J gene: TRBJ1-2; D gene: TRBD1; clone size: few; V gene: TRBV27; CDR3 DNA: TGTGCCAGCAAGAGAGGGGGCGCGAATGGCTACACCTTC; CDR3 protein: CASKRGGANGYTF
J gene: TRBJ2-3; D gene: TRBD2; clone size: once; V gene: TRBV5-6; CDR3 DNA: TGTGCCAGCAGCTTGGTGGTAGCGGGGGGAGATACGCAGTATTTT; CDR3 protein: CASSLVVAGGDTQYF
J gene: TRBJ2-1; D gene: .; clone size: .; V gene: TRBV29-1; CDR3 DNA: TGCAGCGTTGTACAGGGCTACAATGAGCAGTTCTTC; CDR3 protein: CSVVQGYNEQFF
J gene: TRBJ2-1; D gene: TRBD2; clone size: .; V gene: TRBV11-3; CDR3 DNA: TGTGCCAGCAGCTGGAACCCGGGACTAGCGGACACTGAGCAGTTCTTC; CDR3 protein: CASSWNPGLADTEQFF
J gene: TRBJ1-6; D gene: TRBD1; clone size: .; V gene: TRBV6-5; CDR3 DNA: TGTGCCAGCAGTTTCAGGACAGGGAATTCACCCCTCCACTTT; CDR3 protein: CASSFRTGNSPLHF
J gene: TRBJ2-7; D gene: .; clone size: .; V gene: TRBV6-5; CDR3 DNA: TGTGCCAGCAATTCGGTGTCCACGCCTCCCTACGAGCAGTACTTC; CDR3 protein: CASNSVSTPPYEQYF
J gene: TRBJ2-5; D gene: .; clone size: .; V gene: TRBV6-5; CDR3 DNA: TGTGCCAGCAGTTACGGGGGGGAGACCCAGTACTTC; CDR3 protein: CASSYGGETQYF
J gene: TRBJ1-2; D gene: TRBD1; clone size: .; V gene: TRBV10-1; CDR3 DNA: TGCGCCAGCAGTGACCATGACAGGGTGAGAGGCTACACCTTC; CDR3 protein: CASSDHDRVRGYTF
J gene: TRBJ2-3; D gene: TRBD2; clone size: .; V gene: TRBV15; CDR3 DNA: TGTGCCACCAGTTCAGAGGGACGGGGGGGAGGGAGAACAGATACGCAGTATTTT; CDR3 protein: CATSSEGRGGGRTDTQYF
J gene: TRBJ2-2; D gene: TRBD1; clone size: .; V gene: TRBV4-1; CDR3 DNA: TGCGCCACCGCCCGGACAGGGGCGAACACCGGGGAGCTGTTTTTT; CDR3 protein: CATARTGANTGELFF
J gene: TRBJ1-5; D gene: .; clone size: .; V gene: TRBV11-2; CDR3 DNA: TGTGCCAGCAGCTTAGATCTGGCAGGCGGGCAGCCCCAGCATTTT; CDR3 protein: CASSLDLAGGQPQHF
J gene: TRBJ1-1; D gene: .; clone size: .; V gene: TRBV6-5; CDR3 DNA: TGTGCCAGCAGTTTTACAGGGATCGGGGTGAACACTGAAGCTTTCTTT; CDR3 protein: CASSFTGIGVNTEAFF
J gene: TRBJ1-1; D gene: .; clone size: few; V gene: TRBV6-1; CDR3 DNA: TGTGCCAGCAGTGAAGGGGTCGGGGTCGGGTACACTGAAGCTTTCTTT; CDR3 protein: CASSEGVGVGYTEAFF
J gene: TRBJ2-4; D gene: .; clone size: .; V gene: TRBV7-9; CDR3 DNA: TGTGCCAGCAGCTTAGAATCCCCAGGGGATTGGGCCAAAAACATTCAGTACTTC; CDR3 protein: CASSLESPGDWAKNIQYF
J gene: TRBJ2-1; D gene: TRBD2; clone size: .; V gene: TRBV6-5; CDR3 DNA: TGTGCCAGCGGGGGGGGTGGCATCTACAATGAGCAGTTCTTC; CDR3 protein: CASGGGGIYNEQFF
J gene: TRBJ2-3; D gene: TRBD1; clone size: once; V gene: TRBV10-2; CDR3 DNA: TGCGCCAGCAGTGAGTCTTTGGGACAGGTTAAGTATTTT; CDR3 protein: CASSESLGQVKYF
J gene: TRBJ1-1; D gene: .; clone size: .; V gene: TRBV10-1; CDR3 DNA: TGCGCCAGCAGTGAGTCGCCGGGTGTAAACACTGAAGCTTTCTTT; CDR3 protein: CASSESPGVNTEAFF
J gene: TRBJ2-4; D gene: .; clone size: few; V gene: TRBV5-4; CDR3 DNA: TGTGCCAGCAGCGCCGACTACCGGGGGATTCAGTACTTC; CDR3 protein: CASSADYRGIQYF
J gene: TRBJ2-7; D gene: TRBD1; clone size: .; V gene: TRBV7-9; CDR3 DNA: TGTGCCAGCAGTCCGGGACAGGTCTCCTACGAGCAGTACTTC; CDR3 protein: CASSPGQVSYEQYF
J gene: TRBJ1-6; D gene: TRBD1; clone size: .; V gene: TRBV2; CDR3 DNA: TGTGCCAGCAGCCCGAACCGGGACAGGGCCCTTCACTTT; CDR3 protein: CASSPNRDRALHF
J gene: TRBJ1-2; D gene: .; clone size: .; V gene: TRBV5-6; CDR3 DNA: TGTGCCAGCAGCTTGGCCCTTATCGTCAGGAATTACGGCTACACCTTC; CDR3 protein: CASSLALIVRNYGYTF
J gene: TRBJ1-4; D gene: TRBD1; clone size: .; V gene: TRBV7-2; CDR3 DNA: TGTGCCAGCAGCTTCGGCGGGACAGGCGTTTGGGAAAAACTGTTTTTT; CDR3 protein: CASSFGGTGVWEKLFF
J gene: TRBJ1-1; D gene: .; clone size: .; V gene: TRBV12-5; CDR3 DNA: TGTGCTAGTGGTTTGTCCACCGGTCAGGGAATGAACACTGAAGCTTTCTTT; CDR3 protein: CASGLSTGQGMNTEAFF
J gene: TRBJ1-4; D gene: .; clone size: .; V gene: TRBV6-5; CDR3 DNA: TGTGCCAGCAGTTATACCCAAGTCGGTGAAAAACTGTTTTTT; CDR3 protein: CASSYTQVGEKLFF
J gene: TRBJ1-2; D gene: .; clone size: .; V gene: TRBV19; CDR3 DNA: TGTGCCAGTAGTATGGAGGGACGGAAGTCCTATGGCTACACCTTC; CDR3 protein: CASSMEGRKSYGYTF
J gene: TRBJ1-2; D gene: TRBD1; clone size: few; V gene: TRBV30; CDR3 DNA: TGTGCCTGGGCTGACAGGGTCACCTACACCTTC; CDR3 protein: CAWADRVTYTF
J gene: TRBJ2-5; D gene: TRBD2; clone size: few; V gene: TRBV18; CDR3 DNA: TGTGCCAGCTCCCGCGGGACTAGGAGGGAGACCCAGTACTTC; CDR3 protein: CASSRGTRRETQYF
J gene: TRBJ2-1; D gene: .; clone size: .; V gene: TRBV5-1; CDR3 DNA: TGCGCCAGCAGCCCCGGACTGGAACCCCCCAATGAGCAGTTCTTC; CDR3 protein: CASSPGLEPPNEQFF
J gene: TRBJ2-1; D gene: .; clone size: .; V gene: TRBV2; CDR3 DNA: TGTGCCAGCAGATTCCTTCTGGACAGATACAATGAGCAGTTCTTC; CDR3 protein: CASRFLLDRYNEQFF
J gene: TRBJ1-5; D gene: .; clone size: once; V gene: TRBV27; CDR3 DNA: TGTGCCAGCAGTTTGTCAGGGGATGGCAATCAGCCCCAGCATTTT; CDR3 protein: CASSLSGDGNQPQHF
J gene: TRBJ2-7; D gene: TRBD1; clone size: few; V gene: TRBV6-5; CDR3 DNA: TGTGCCAGCAGCCGACAGGGCTACGAGCAGTACTTC; CDR3 protein: CASSRQGYEQYF
J gene: TRBJ2-3; D gene: TRBD2; clone size: .; V gene: TRBV12-5; CDR3 DNA: TGTGCTAGTGGTCCGGGACTAGCGGGGGGGTATTCGGATACGCAGTATTTT; CDR3 protein: CASGPGLAGGYSDTQYF
J gene: TRBJ1-5; D gene: .; clone size: few; V gene: TRBV5-1; CDR3 DNA: TGCGCCAGCAGCTTGGGTTCAGGGGATCAGCCCCAGCATTTT; CDR3 protein: CASSLGSGDQPQHF
J gene: TRBJ2-5; D gene: TRBD1; clone size: .; V gene: TRBV28; CDR3 DNA: TGTGCCAGCAGTTCTCGGACAGGTCTCCAGGAGACCCAGTACTTC; CDR3 protein: CASSSRTGLQETQYF
J gene: TRBJ2-2; D gene: TRBD1; clone size: .; V gene: TRBV5-1; CDR3 DNA: TGCGCCAGCAGCTGGGGACAGGGAGCCGGGGAGCTGTTTTTT; CDR3 protein: CASSWGQGAGELFF
J gene: TRBJ2-3; D gene: .; clone size: few; V gene: TRBV6-4; CDR3 DNA: TGTGCCAGCAGTGAGTCCGGGGGTAACACAGATACGCAGTATTTT; CDR3 protein: CASSESGGNTDTQYF
J gene: TRBJ1-4; D gene: .; clone size: .; V gene: TRBV29-1; CDR3 DNA: TGCAGCGTTGCAGGGGATAGGGAAAAACTGTTTTTT; CDR3 protein: CSVAGDREKLFF
J gene: TRBJ2-7; D gene: TRBD1; clone size: .; V gene: TRBV15; CDR3 DNA: TGTGCCACCAGCGGGCCGGACAGGGTCTCCTACGAGCAGTACTTC; CDR3 protein: CATSGPDRVSYEQYF
J gene: TRBJ2-7; D gene: .; clone size: .; V gene: TRBV5-1; CDR3 DNA: TGCGCCAGCAGCCACGACAGTTACGAGCAGTACTTC; CDR3 protein: CASSHDSYEQYF
J gene: TRBJ2-1; D gene: TRBD1; clone size: once; V gene: TRBV5-5; CDR3 DNA: TGTGCCAGCAGCCCCCGGGACAGGGCCAATGAGCAGTTCTTC; CDR3 protein: CASSPRDRANEQFF
J gene: TRBJ1-2; D gene: .; clone size: .; V gene: TRBV14; CDR3 DNA: TGTGCCAGCAGCCAAGAACAGGGCACCATTGGCTACACCTTC; CDR3 protein: CASSQEQGTIGYTF
J gene: TRBJ2-5; D gene: .; clone size: .; V gene: TRBV18; CDR3 DNA: TGTGCCAGCTCACCATGGCAGGGAAGAGAGACCCAGTACTTC; CDR3 protein: CASSPWQGRETQYF
J gene: TRBJ2-3; D gene: .; clone size: .; V gene: TRBV2; CDR3 DNA: TGTGCCAGCTGCCCTACAACGGGTGATACAGATACGCAGTATTTT; CDR3 protein: CASCPTTGDTDTQYF
J gene: TRBJ2-5; D gene: .; clone size: once; V gene: TRBV29-1; CDR3 DNA: TGCAGCGTTGATTTATCGGAAGAGACCCAGTACTTC; CDR3 protein: CSVDLSEETQYF
J gene: TRBJ2-1; D gene: .; clone size: .; V gene: TRBV7-3; CDR3 DNA: TGTGCCAGCAGCCTACAGGGAAATTCCTACAATGAGCAGTTCTTC; CDR3 protein: CASSLQGNSYNEQFF
J gene: TRBJ2-2; D gene: TRBD2; clone size: .; V gene: TRBV28; CDR3 DNA: TGTGCCAGCAGTTTAAAACTAGGAACTAGCGGGGGCATCACCGGGGAGCTGTTTTTT; CDR3 protein: CASSLKLGTSGGITGELFF
J gene: TRBJ1-5; D gene: .; clone size: once; V gene: TRBV29-1; CDR3 DNA: TGCAGCGTTGGGGGAGGGAACAATCAGCCCCAGCATTTT; CDR3 protein: CSVGGGNNQPQHF
J gene: TRBJ2-5; D gene: .; clone size: .; V gene: TRBV5-5; CDR3 DNA: TGTGCCAGCAGCTTCGCGACAGGTTCCCAGACCCAGTACTTC; CDR3 protein: CASSFATGSQTQYF
J gene: TRBJ2-3; D gene: TRBD2; clone size: .; V gene: TRBV11-2; CDR3 DNA: TGTGCCAGCAGCTATAGCGGGGGGGACACAGATACGCAGTATTTT; CDR3 protein: CASSYSGGDTDTQYF
J gene: TRBJ1-2; D gene: TRBD1; clone size: .; V gene: TRBV5-4; CDR3 DNA: TGTGCCAGCAGCTTGGGCACAGGGGGAATCAATGGCTACACCTTC; CDR3 protein: CASSLGTGGINGYTF